This T cell receptor (beta chain) was captured in a study of T-cell reconstitution after alpha-beta-depleted transplantation in children. Germline-derived CDR1 and CDR2 are LGHNA and YSLEER. Trimming took off 0 bases at V and 4 bases at J, with 21 bases between the two ends. The CDR3 extends over 18 amino acids. This clonotype was seen repeatedly, ten times or more. The TCRbeta library was prepared with unique molecular identifiers. MiXCR, run by TCRdb on the PCR reads, gives a single entry per CDR3 protein. The data show some 450,000 distinct CDR3 sequences, roughly 44% seen once. This sequence joins TRBV4-3 and TRBJ1-2; D is uncertain. The sequence derives from a girl aged 2 to 10 with aplastic anemia, due to receive a stem cell transplant. Specimen: PBMCs, collected before TCRalphabeta/CD19-depleted stem cell transplant. The CDR3 loop is CASSQDTTFGFLPYGYTF. The DNA for the CDR3 is TGCGCCAGCAGCCAAGATACAACTTTCGGCTTCCTTCCCTATGGCTACACCTTC.